The 19 T cell receptor beta chains below come from one sample, sequenced in a study of T cell changes during pregnancy in multiple sclerosis. Assay used: immunoSEQ multiplex PCR; TCRdb lists only in-frame clones, some missing. The sample has roughly 42,000 clones; roughly nine tenths are singletons. The source was CD4+ T cells from peripheral blood mononuclear cells, collected in the first trimester of pregnancy. Receptor source: a female donor with multiple sclerosis, enrolled in a pregnancy study.

This clone was counted between two and nine times. The chain uses TRBV7-2 and TRBJ2-1; 10 bases fit TRBD2. The CDR3 contains 18 residues. Germline trimming cut 2 bases from V and 6 bases from J; bases unmatched to any gene: 13. CDR1 and CDR2 from the germline V gene are SGHTA and FQGNSA. CDR3 in DNA: TGTGCCAGCAGCTTAATGGATTTTGCGGGACTAGCGTCCAATGAGCAGTTCTTC. Translation gives CASSLMDFAGLASNEQFF.

The chain recombines TRBV2 with TRBJ1-1; D is possibly TRBD1 (5 bases). Germline values: CDR1 SNHLY, CDR2 FYNNEI. This CDR3 has 14 residues. The V and J ends lost 7 bases and 5 bases respectively, with 17 bases between them. CDR3 loop: CASNRDSLGTEAFF. As DNA, the CDR3 is TGTGCCAGCAACCGAGACAGTCTGGGGACTGAAGCTTTCTTT.

V gene TRBV11-3 combines with J gene TRBJ2-2; no firm D call. Germline V gives CDR1 SGHNT, CDR2 YENEEA. The germline V and J ends were trimmed by 5 bases and 4 bases, with 2 bases remaining between them. This CDR3 contains 11 residues. The CDR3 region has the DNA TGTGCCAGCAGCCTCACCGGGGAGCTGTTTTTT. This encodes CASSLTGELFF.

This clone has more than one count but fewer than ten. The rearrangement uses TRBV9 and TRBJ1-1; the match to TRBD1 covers 8 bases. Germline V gene sequence: CDR1 SGDLS, CDR2 YYNGEE. This CDR3 is built from 14 residues. The trim removed 5 bases at V and 5 bases at J, leaving 8 bases unmatched. CDR3 loop: CASRPDRGRTEAFF. In nucleotides, the CDR3 is TGTGCCAGCAGGCCTGACAGGGGTCGGACTGAAGCTTTCTTT.

This chain links TRBV27 with TRBJ2-1; 9 positions match TRBD1. Germline trimming cut 2 bases from V and 6 bases from J; bases unmatched to any gene: 5. The germline gives CDR1 MNHEY, CDR2 SMNVEV (reference sequence). The CDR3 contains 15 residues. The CDR3 nucleotides are TGTGCCAGCAGTTTAAGGAGACAGGGGGTCAATGAGCAGTTCTTC. It codes for CASSLRRQGVNEQFF.

The chain recombines TRBV1 with TRBJ2-7; TRBD2, as called in the table, went unchecked against the DNA. TRBV1 is an annotated pseudogene. This CDR3 spans 19 amino acids. The CDR3 region is CTSSQDRSVTSVYSYEQYF. DNA for the CDR3: TGCACCAGCAGCCAAGATAGGAGCGTGACTAGCGTATACTCCTACGAGCAGTACTTC.

This chain links TRBV19 with TRBJ2-7, with 7 nucleotides matching TRBD1. CDR1 and CDR2 from the germline V gene are LNHDA and SQIVND (reference sequence). With V trimmed by 5 bases and J by 1 base, 8 bases remained unmatched. CDR3 length: 15 residues. CDR3: CASSDPTGTSYEQYF. The CDR3 bases are TGTGCCAGTAGTGACCCGACAGGGACATCCTACGAGCAGTACTTC.

The V call is TRBV6-5, the J call TRBJ2-7, with 12 bases fitting TRBD1. Germline lookup yields CDR1 MNHEY and CDR2 SVGAGI. V was clipped by 1 base and J by 6 bases; unmatched bases: 4. The CDR3 length is 15 residues. Here the CDR3 DNA reads TGTGCCAGCAGTTACTTGGGACAGGGGGCCTTCGAGCAGTACTTC. It specifies CASSYLGQGAFEQYF.

The genes are TRBV7-2 and TRBJ2-1; the D gene is possibly TRBD1 (5 bases). The germline V gene encodes CDR1 SGHTA and CDR2 FQGNSA. With 7 bases removed from V and 4 bases from J, the gap between germline ends came to 11 bases. The CDR3 extends over 13 amino acids. The CDR3 reads CASTGQGYNEQFF. DNA of the CDR3: TGTGCCAGCACGGGTCAGGGATACAATGAGCAGTTCTTC.

The V gene is TRBV5-6, the J gene TRBJ2-3, with D perhaps TRBD1 (6 bases). Germline V CDR1 and CDR2: SGHDT, YYEEEE. V was clipped by 0 bases and J by 3 bases, with 14 bases between them. CDR3 length: 16 amino acids. The CDR3 nucleotides read TGTGCCAGCAGCTTGGCCGTAGGTCAGGGGACAGATACGCAGTATTTT. It is translated as CASSLAVGQGTDTQYF. The full variable domain, rest sourced from reference TRBV5-6 and TRBJ2-3, is DAGVTQSPTHLIKTRGQQVTLRCSPKSGHDTVSWYQQALGQGPQFIFQYYEEEERQRGNFPDRFSGHQFPNYSSELNVNALLLGDSALYLCASSLAVGQGTDTQYFGPGTRLTVL.

In this sample, this clone turned up a few times. The rearrangement joins TRBV7-9 to TRBJ1-1, with 8 bases fitting TRBD1. Germline values: CDR1 SEHNR, CDR2 FQNEAQ (reference sequence). The CDR3 is 15 amino acids. Trimming took 5 bases from V and 0 from J; bases not matched to a gene: 5. CDR3 bases: TGTGCCAGCAGCCGGGACAGGCGAATGAACACTGAAGCTTTCTTT. Its translation is CASSRDRRMNTEAFF.

This clone was seen a single time. This chain connects TRBV28 to TRBJ2-2; possible D gene TRBD1, 6 bases. CDR1 is MDHEN, CDR2 SYDVKM, per germline. The CDR3 spans 14 residues. Trimming cost V 4 bases and J 5 bases, with 11 bases left between them. Written as DNA, the CDR3 is TGTGCCAGCAGTTCCGGGACAACGACCGGGGAGCTGTTTTTT. Translated: CASSSGTTTGELFF.

V gene TRBV7-9 combines with J gene TRBJ1-1; D unclear. This CDR3 has 15 residues. The germline V gene has CDR1 SEHNR and CDR2 FQNEAQ (reference sequence). Trimming stripped 1 base from V and 5 bases from J, with 14 bases between. The CDR3 DNA is TGTGCCAGCAGCTTAGTCAGCGGAACGGGGACTGAAGCTTTCTTT. This gives the protein CASSLVSGTGTEAFF.

DNA of the CDR3: TGTGCCAGCAGTTTCAGTCCACCAGGGGCTGGAAACACCATATATTTT. Its translation is CASSFSPPGAGNTIYF. The chain uses TRBV27 and TRBJ1-3; a weak D match, TRBD1 (6 bases). CDR3 size: 16 residues. The V end was cut by 3 bases, the J end by 2 bases, with 14 bases between. Germline values: CDR1 MNHEY, CDR2 SMNVEV (reference sequence).

This clone has a single count. This chain connects TRBV7-9 to TRBJ1-1, with TRBD1 matching 7 bases. J lost 5 bases, V lost 1 base, and 10 bases had no gene match. The CDR3 is made up of 16 amino acids. Germline lookup yields CDR1 SEHNR and CDR2 FQNEAQ (reference sequence). CDR3 sequence reads: CASSLDGAGGLTEAFF. CDR3 DNA sequence: TGTGCCAGCAGCTTAGATGGGGCAGGGGGATTGACTGAAGCTTTCTTT.

This clone was detected only once. CDR3 sequence: CAWSLTSGRGNEQFF. For the CDR3, the DNA is TGTGCCTGGAGTTTGACTAGCGGGAGGGGCAATGAGCAGTTCTTC. This chain connects TRBV30 to TRBJ2-1, with 14 bases fitting TRBD2. There are 15 residues in the CDR3. V was pared by 2 bases and J by 6 bases, with 3 bases of the junction left unmatched. CDR1 GTSNPN and CDR2 SVGIG come from the germline V gene (reference sequence).

This clone has a single count. J is TRBJ2-2 and V is TRBV29-1; 8 bases line up with TRBD2. V shed 0 bases and J 5 bases; nucleotides not matched to a gene: 8. Looked up from germline, CDR1 is SQVTM and CDR2 is ANQGSEA. The length of the CDR3 is 16 residues. CDR3 coding DNA: TGCAGCGTTGAAGATGGGGGGACTAGAGGTACCGGGGAGCTGTTTTTT. It translates to CSVEDGGTRGTGELFF.

The rearrangement joins TRBV30 to TRBJ2-7; 11 bases are a match to TRBD2. The CDR3 totals 15 residues. The V gene end was trimmed by 3 bases and the J gene end by 4 bases; junction bases not matched to a gene: 8. Germline CDR1 and CDR2: GTSNPN and SVGIG (reference sequence). The CDR3 sequence is CAWSPGASGRYEQYF. DNA for the CDR3: TGTGCCTGGAGCCCAGGGGCTAGCGGGAGGTACGAGCAGTACTTC.

The rearrangement joins TRBV4-1 to TRBJ2-4; the D gene is possibly TRBD1 (5 bases). The CDR3 spans 15 residues. Per germline, CDR1 MGHRA and CDR2 YSYEKL. Trimming shortened V by 1 base and J by 1 base, and 8 bases separated the two germline ends. The chain's CDR3 is CASSQVAGAKNIQYF. The CDR3 bases are TGCGCCAGCAGCCAAGTGGCAGGGGCCAAAAACATTCAGTACTTC.